This is a list of T cell receptor beta chains from one sample in a study of siplizumab effects on memory and regulatory T cells. The repertoire was sequenced with immunoSEQ multiplex PCR; TCRdb's copy has only in-frame clones and lacks some. The sample lists approximately 65,000 clones; approximately 87% were seen once. The material sequenced was memory CD4+ T cells sorted from blood. The receptors were sampled from a human donor in good health. CDR3s include the opening cysteine and the closing phenylalanine or tryptophan. Fields, in order: CDR3 length, J gene, clone size, D gene, V gene, CDR3 DNA, CDR3 protein. D genes are given only for firm matches. Not all rows give a size; the values are once, few, many and, for expanded clones, a class.

>14|TRBJ1-2|NA|NA|TRBV14
TGTGCCGGCAGCCAAGATCAGGGATACTATGGCTACACCTTC
CAGSQDQGYYGYTF
>16|TRBJ2-5|NA|TRBD1|TRBV6-5
TGTGCCAGCAGTTACGGTTGGGGACAGGGGTGGGAGACCCAGTACTTC
CASSYGWGQGWETQYF
>17|TRBJ1-1|NA|TRBD1|TRBV5-3
TGTGCCAGAAGCACCGAAAGTGACAGGGGCGGAAGGACTGAAGCTTTCTTT
CARSTESDRGGRTEAFF
>16|TRBJ2-3|NA|TRBD2|TRBV10-3
TGTGCCATCAGTGATTGGACTAGCGGGGGCACAGATACGCAGTATTTT
CAISDWTSGGTDTQYF
>17|TRBJ2-5|NA|TRBD1|TRBV30
TGTGCCTGGAGTGTAAAATCCGGGACAGGGTCCCAAGAGACCCAGTACTTC
CAWSVKSGTGSQETQYF
>14|TRBJ1-2|few|NA|TRBV10-3
TGTGCCATCAGTGGCAACGAGTTTAACTATGGCTACACCTTC
CAISGNEFNYGYTF
>17|TRBJ1-1|few|TRBD1|TRBV25-1
TGTGCCAGCAGTCATAGGGACAGGGGGGTCGGCGGCACTGAAGCTTTCTTT
CASSHRDRGVGGTEAFF
>13|TRBJ1-1|NA|NA|TRBV14
TGTGCCAGCAGCCTTACCAGGTCCACTGAAGCTTTCTTT
CASSLTRSTEAFF
>14|TRBJ2-6|once|NA|TRBV14
TGTGCCAGCAGCAGGGGTACTGGGGCCAACGTCCTGACTTTC
CASSRGTGANVLTF
>15|TRBJ2-7|NA|TRBD2|TRBV7-8
TGTGCCAGCAGCCCTACTAGCGGGGGTTCCTACGAGCAGTACTTC
CASSPTSGGSYEQYF
>13|TRBJ2-4|NA|NA|TRBV5-6
TGTGCCAGCAGCTTGGGCGATGGAAACATTCAGTACTTC
CASSLGDGNIQYF
>17|TRBJ2-1|NA|NA|TRBV21-1
TGTGCCAGCAGCAGGGCCCAGAGCGGGGGCCTCTCCTATGAGCAGTTCTTC
CASSRAQSGGLSYEQFF